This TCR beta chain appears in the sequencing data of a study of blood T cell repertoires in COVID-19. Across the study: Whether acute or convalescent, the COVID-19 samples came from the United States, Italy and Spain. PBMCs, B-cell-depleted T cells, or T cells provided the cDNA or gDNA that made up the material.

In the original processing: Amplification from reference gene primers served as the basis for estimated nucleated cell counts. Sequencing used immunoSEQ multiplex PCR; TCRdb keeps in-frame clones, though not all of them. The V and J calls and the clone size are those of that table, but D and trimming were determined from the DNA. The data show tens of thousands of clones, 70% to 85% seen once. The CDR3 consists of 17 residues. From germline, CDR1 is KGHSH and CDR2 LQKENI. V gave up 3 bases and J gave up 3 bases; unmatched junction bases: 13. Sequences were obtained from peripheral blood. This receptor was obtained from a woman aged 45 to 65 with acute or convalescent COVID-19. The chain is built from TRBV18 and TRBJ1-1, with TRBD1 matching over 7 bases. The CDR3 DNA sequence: TGTGCCAGCTCACCCCAAATGACAGGGAATGGGGACACTGAAGCTTTCTTT. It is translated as CASSPQMTGNGDTEAFF.